Described below is a single TCR beta chain sequence and its context. There is no known antigen for this receptor. There are no base qualities to consult, and no much larger clone falls within one base. TCRbeta CDR3 regions were amplified from genomic DNA by means of the immunoSEQ Assay, a bias-controlled multiplex PCR. The authors' analysis ran thus. Nucleated cell counts per sample were estimated from amplification of reference gene primers within the assay. To quantify the absolute abundance of each unique TCRbeta CDR3 rearrangement, sequence reads were collapsed and filtered. For each sample, productive Simpson clonality was calculated by taking the square root of Simpson's diversity index across productive rearrangements. TCRdb mirrors the immuneACCESS table, restricted to in-frame sequences. Some clones are absent from its copies; in checked studies, under half trace to an unresolved V gene, and the reason for the others is unknown. That table furnishes V, J and clone size, whereas the DNA furnished D and trimming. The sample table holds about 250,000 clones, of which over 70% were seen once. The ten largest clones represent around 30% of the sample.

The collaborating institutions used their own protocols to collect whole blood in K2EDTA tubes. For TCRbeta analysis, collaborators shipped samples in one of three forms: frozen whole blood, isolated PBMCs, or DNA extracted from either of those sample types. The sample belongs to a study of blood T cell repertoires in COVID-19 (TCRdb year 2020). For the wider study: The collaborator samples originated in the United States, Italy and Spain and spanned the acute and convalescent phases of COVID-19. The material from the prospective study consisted of cDNA or gDNA derived from T cells, B-cell-depleted T cells, or PBMCs. Subjects who had been exposed to COVID-19, were actively infected with it, or had recovered from it provided the deeply sampled blood TCRbeta repertoires that made up the dataset. The repertoires were made available in a free public database intended to serve as a resource for research on the immune response to SARS-CoV-2. Samples came from the ongoing ImmuneRACE study (first 160 participants) plus 1,254 subjects from 6 global collaborators. Nearly every sample came with metadata listing a de-identified subject ID, COVID-19 status, age in years and sex. Where available, HLA class I and class II types were taken from metadata supplied by the sample provider and were not determined by assay-based typing.

Summary of the overall study and its limitations: Clinical and demographic metadata were provided uncurated, with the amount varying by source and participant.

A distance of 8 bases separates the germline ends of V and J, which lose 7 bases and 2 bases respectively. In the germline V gene, CDR1 corresponds to ENHRY and CDR2 to SYGVKD. Inclusive of the bounding cysteine and phenylalanine, the CDR3 is 13 residues long. The DNA shown is the 39-base CDR3, in frame from base 1. The chain employs TRBV10-3 and TRBJ2-2; a confident D gene designation cannot be given. The TCR was taken from a man between 40 and 49 years old with acute or convalescent COVID-19. Sequenced: peripheral blood. The CDR3 region: CAIKRGNTGELFF. At the DNA level, the sequence is TGTGCCATCAAGCGCGGTAACACCGGGGAGCTGTTTTTT.